This section outlines one T cell receptor beta chain sequence together with its context. Its target antigen remains unknown. Base-call qualities are not available, and no considerably larger clone is one nucleotide away. The cohort consisted of some 670 healthy bone marrow donors. At the time of sampling, all cohort members were nominally healthy, though unrecorded immune exposures were likely present. The donor tested CMV seronegative and was one of the 352 seronegative cohort members. Each donor provided a peripheral blood sample, and peripheral blood mononuclear cells were used for TCR beta sequencing. Genomic DNA extraction from the blood cell samples was performed with the Qiagen DNeasy Blood Extraction Kit. This sample is drawn from a study of cytomegalovirus exposure and HLA in healthy donors (dated by TCRdb to about 2017). At the level of the whole study: An earlier analysis of roughly 610 of the donors reported 276 Gb of sequence data and around 120 million unique TCR beta sequences obtained from about 200 million T cells. An early release covering roughly 640 HLA-typed donors comprised about 300 gigabases of sequencing data and 85 million to 100 million unique TCR sequences. Both class I and class II loci were covered by HLA typing, at four-digit resolution. Four to six DR-DQ haplotypes were handled as single units for association and clustering, since linkage in the cohort was strong. In a later analysis, previously published TCR beta repertoires from roughly 710 donors were re-analyzed and high-resolution HLA genotyping was added so that TCR occurrence patterns could be studied. Across about 370 genotyped donors of the cohort, an average of about 220,000 unique TCR beta nucleotide sequences per donor were sequenced, and around 19% of those sequences were non-productive. All discovery cohort repertoires had been generated on a single sequencing platform. Donor age, sex, ethnicity and CMV serostatus were compiled alongside the repertoire data. The study used immunosequencing to profile the T cell repertoires of several hundred subjects and linked those repertoires to cytomegalovirus serostatus. The study aimed to test whether cataloging public T cell receptors could reveal signatures of past pathogen exposure. Typing coverage varied by locus: roughly 629-630 donors for A, B, C, DRB1 and DQB1; roughly 560 for DQA1; approximately 570 for DPA1; roughly 450 for DPB1. To decide whether each TCR beta V gene segment behaved as functional or pseudogenic, an earlier analysis of 587 of the donors relied on high-throughput TCR beta sequencing. Of the 300 to 450 genotyped donors, more than 75% were placed in the genetic ancestry cluster associated with self-reported Caucasian donors. Along with the approximately 700-subject first cohort, a separate validation cohort of around 120 different subjects was used. Rather than drawing on any new phenotypic data, the later analysis identified candidate immune exposures from TCR beta sequences and the way those sequences occurred across donors. Genome-wide SNP genotypes for about 65% of the 666 donors were used in a later genetic analysis, which treated that subset as a discovery cohort. High-throughput TCR immunosequencing, statistical association of individual TCRs with disease status, and machine learning were combined to predict cytomegalovirus infection status. Overall results and qualifications from the work: The cohort was sequenced for TCR beta chains only, and without alpha or paired-chain data the features that could be detected were limited. The authors suggested that the approach could potentially be generalized to other disease states and immunological phenotypes. Because counts were too low, roughly 17 rarely observed V segments, including chromosome 9 orphons, were left out of the earlier analysis of about 500 of the donors. At a false discovery rate of 0.05, a later analysis linked 16,000 or so TCR beta sequences to specific HLA alleles. The study listed 150 to 200 TCR beta chains as associated with cytomegalovirus. A few of the identified cytomegalovirus-associated TCR beta chains were confirmed in vitro to be specific for cytomegalovirus antigens. Immune exposure information for the cohort was limited to CMV serostatus. While some public TCRs were present in many individuals, most TCR sequences turned up only very rarely across donors. Compared with equally common non-associated chains, HLA-associated TCR beta chains in a later analysis were more clonally expanded and had lower generation probabilities. Several of the top co-occurrence clusters appeared to be linked to parvovirus B19, influenza, CMV and Epstein-Barr virus, according to a later analysis. A later genetic analysis reported fewer N-insertions in productive TCRs among donors in an Asian-associated ancestry cluster than the approximately 700-donor mean. Linkage disequilibrium might explain the correlated functional status among segregating V segments, but an unknown experimental factor could not be excluded. A later genetic analysis associated a missense DCLRE1C variant with V-gene and J-gene trimming of TCR beta chains, and an independent cohort replicated the association. In a later analysis, the rate of TCR association differed among HLA loci, with DRB1 alleles having the most associated TCRs and HLA-C alleles having the fewest. In both the original and validation cohorts, the classifier was reported to diagnose cytomegalovirus status with high specificity and sensitivity. Because the 87-base-pair reads could not distinguish some IMGT-functional V segments, including TRBV6-2 and TRBV6-3, those segments were excluded. Strong co-occurrence of HLA alleles, especially DR and DQ, made assigning TCR associations to individual alleles difficult. A group of highly shared sequence variants was considered likely to be a technical artifact of the sequencing pipeline. A later analysis found that most CMV-associated TCR beta chains appeared HLA-restricted, with HLA associations seemingly driven largely by CMV exposure. Because HLA typing was missing for some donors at each locus, association tests included only the typed subset. A further reported finding was that TCR beta sequences accurately predicted the HLA-A and HLA-B alleles for most subjects in the first cohort. Roughly uniform sequencing depth across donors was assumed in presence/absence analyses, although this assumption may not hold. In an earlier analysis of roughly 560 of the donors, most TCR beta V segments were observed in productive rearrangements about 90% or about 30% of the time, broadly matching IMGT annotations.

Taken from the germline V gene, the CDR1 and CDR2 loops are SNHLY and FYNNEI. The CDR3 holds 16 amino acids from the cysteine to the phenylalanine. Left in the record is the CDR3 DNA by itself, 48 bases read in frame from the first base. Ends trimmed: V by 5 bases, J by 6 bases; bases unmatched to a gene: 15. Library creation used the immunoSEQ multiplex PCR assay. For the multiplex PCR, a mixture combining 60 forward primers for TCR Vbeta segments and 13 reverse primers for TCR Jbeta segments was used. The CDR3 region of rearranged TCR beta genes was amplified from genomic DNA with a multiplex PCR assay. Amplified TCR beta libraries were sequenced as 87-base-pair reads on the Illumina HiSeq System. The original methods were these. In a later analysis, roughly 80 million unique TCR beta chains were counted across the approximately 640 repertoires, and some 10 million of these chains were shared by at least two donors. To remove PCR and sequencing errors, raw reads were error-corrected and collapsed into unique sequences using a nearest-neighbor algorithm that merged closely related sequences. Alignment of CDR3 sequences to IMGT reference sequences was used to assign V, D and J gene segments. Each retained sequence needed at least a six-nucleotide match to both a V gene segment and a J gene segment. Rearrangements were called productive when the CDR3 lacked stop codons and stayed in frame with V and J; all others were non-productive. Following IMGT convention, CDR3 was defined as the stretch from the second conserved V-encoded cysteine to the conserved J-encoded phenylalanine. In an earlier analysis of around 640 of the donors, sequences lacking an unambiguous match to a single V gene segment were excluded. In an earlier analysis of several hundred of the donors, V segments were called functional above 56.7% productive rearrangements and were called segregating when the between-donor standard deviation exceeded 5%. To diagnose cytomegalovirus status from the catalog of TCR beta chain sequences, a statistical classification framework was built. V and J gene assignment, in a later analysis, came from comparing TCR nucleotide sequences with IMGT/GENE-DB human TR gene sequences. In a later analysis, CDR3 sequences and most-parsimonious VDJ recombination scenarios were assigned using the TCRdist pipeline. A later analysis defined each TCR beta chain by its CDR3 amino acid sequence plus V-gene family, and excluded reads lacking a unique V-gene family. As a way to deal with suspected cross-contamination and a sequencing artifact, a later analysis dropped over 550 nucleotide sequences that were highly shared and had low generation probability. A later analysis calculated a clonal expansion index for each public chain from normalized within-repertoire ranks of inferred template counts. A later analysis computed generation probabilities with a VDJ recombination model fitted to out-of-frame rearrangements, and checked the results against IGoR. In a later analysis, hypergeometric tests were used to score TCR-TCR, TCR-HLA and TCR-CMV co-occurrence, with a repertoire-size bias correction applied to TCR pairs. A later analysis estimated false discovery rates by permuting HLA or CMV assignments 20 times. In a later analysis, co-occurring TCRs were grouped with DBSCAN, and TCRdist sequence similarity was added when clustering was performed within HLA-allele-positive subsets. Co-occurrence clustering excluded repertoires with fewer than 30,000 or more than 120,000 public chains, plus five with anomalous nucleotide sharing. TCRdb stores this immuneACCESS table with in-frame sequences only. Part of the clones is absent; in the studies checked, under half of the shortfall reflects unresolved V genes, and no reason is known for the rest. The DNA gave D and trimming, while V, J and clone size come from that table. The sample table contains about 140,000 clones; only one count was recorded for roughly 77% of them. The ten largest clones capture under 2% of the sample.

This receptor chain uses TRBV2 and TRBJ1-1, with 7 central nucleotides matching TRBD1. Material: PBMCs. The TCR sequence derives from a woman aged 25 to 39 in good health and CMV-seronegative. The CDR3 amino acid sequence is: CASSKLSLRDRAEAFF. The sequence in DNA is TGTGCCAGCAGTAAGCTCAGCCTCCGGGACAGAGCTGAAGCTTTCTTT.